What follows are 30 T cell receptor beta chains derived from one specimen sequenced in a study of blood T cell repertoires in COVID-19. Only in-frame clones appear in the TCRdb table, and some are missing; sequencing was by immunoSEQ multiplex PCR. Of 60,000 to 75,000 clones in the sample, 87% are singletons; the top ten hold around 3.6%. The specimen was peripheral blood. These receptors originate from a woman aged 45-59 years with COVID-19, enrolled during active disease.

This clone was seen only a few times. The gene calls are TRBV5-4 and TRBJ2-1; weak D call: TRBD1 (6 bases). The CDR3 extends over 18 amino acids. Germline assignment: CDR1 SGHNT and CDR2 YYREEE (reference sequence). V dropped 4 bases and J dropped 4 bases, with 24 bases sitting between them. CDR3 in DNA: TGTGCCAGCAGCCGAGGGATGGATTCAGGAAGGGGGTACAATGAGCAGTTCTTC. It specifies CASSRGMDSGRGYNEQFF.

The V call is TRBV27, the J call TRBJ2-7; TRBD1 matches 7 bases. The V and J ends lost 5 bases and 0 bases, in that order; junction bases with no gene match: 7. The germline CDR1 and CDR2 sequences are MNHEY and SMNVEV (reference sequence). CDR3 length equals 15 residues. CDR3 region: CASSTGTVYSYEQYF. The DNA of the CDR3 is TGTGCCAGCAGTACAGGGACAGTCTACTCCTACGAGCAGTACTTC.

This rearrangement joins TRBV13 to TRBJ2-1, with 10 bases lining up with TRBD2. The germline CDR1 and CDR2 sequences are PRHDT and FYEKMQ (reference sequence). The CDR3 extends over 16 amino acids. Trimming cost V 4 bases and J 5 bases; bases outside gene matches: 8. CDR3: CASSSIGLAADNEQFF. The CDR3 DNA sequence: TGTGCCAGCAGCTCTATCGGACTAGCGGCAGACAATGAGCAGTTCTTC.

The chain uses TRBV19 and TRBJ2-4, with 12 bases aligning to TRBD2. The germline V gene encodes CDR1 LNHDA and CDR2 SQIVND (reference sequence). The CDR3 length is 14 residues. Unmatched junction bases numbered 2, after V lost 6 bases and J lost 5 bases. CDR3 region: CASRRLAGENIQYF. CDR3 nucleotide sequence: TGTGCCAGTAGAAGACTAGCGGGGGAAAACATTCAGTACTTC.

The chain has TRBV5-6 and TRBJ2-3; D gene ambiguous. The CDR3 has 15 amino acids. The V gene's germline CDR1 is SGHDT and CDR2 YYEEEE. Trimming took off 4 bases at V and 3 bases at J, with 15 bases between the two ends. The CDR3 DNA sequence: TGTGCCAGCAGCCTACGCCCCCCTAGGACAGATACGCAGTATTTT. Encoded protein: CASSLRPPRTDTQYF.

The V and J genes are TRBV5-6 and TRBJ2-7; 8 bases are shared with TRBD1. The CDR3 length is 13 residues. Germline trimming cut 5 bases from V and 3 bases from J; bases unmatched to any gene: 4. The V gene's germline CDR1 is SGHDT and CDR2 YYEEEE. The CDR3 reads CASRRTGGYEQYF. The DNA for the CDR3 is TGTGCCAGCAGACGTACAGGGGGCTACGAGCAGTACTTC.

The CDR3 protein is CASTPPGTSGRVYNEQFF. The CDR3 DNA reads TGTGCCAGCACCCCTCCCGGGACTAGCGGGAGGGTTTACAATGAGCAGTTCTTC. The J gene is TRBJ2-1, the V gene TRBV6-4; 16 bases match TRBD2. Trimming cost V 7 bases and J 4 bases; bases outside gene matches: 10. Germline lookup yields CDR1 MRHNA and CDR2 SNTAGT. CDR3 length: 18 amino acids.

CDR3 DNA: TGCGCCAGCAGCCTCCGGACTGGGTTCACAGATACGCAGTATTTT. It is translated as CASSLRTGFTDTQYF. This chain uses TRBV4-3 with TRBJ2-3; perhaps TRBD2 as D (5 bases). Between the trimmed V and J ends, which lost 4 bases and 2 bases, there was a span of 13 bases. The CDR3 has 15 residues. The germline CDR1 and CDR2 sequences are LGHNA and YSLEER.

The V gene is TRBV2, the J gene TRBJ1-1; TRBD1 is a possible D gene (5 bases). This CDR3 contains 13 residues. The germline V gene has CDR1 SNHLY and CDR2 FYNNEI. The V end lost 1 base, the J end lost 3 bases, and 6 bases lay between the germline ends. CDR3 sequence: CASSEGGHTEAFF. Written as DNA, the CDR3 is TGTGCCAGCAGTGAAGGGGGCCACACTGAAGCTTTCTTT.

The chain uses TRBV24-1 and TRBJ2-1; the match to TRBD1 covers 8 bases. Germline CDR1 reads KGHDR; CDR2 reads SFDVKD. The CDR3 has 17 amino acids. With V trimmed by 5 bases and J by 5 bases, 13 bases remained unmatched. CDR3 region: CATSAPPGQGSHNEQFF. The CDR3 DNA reads TGTGCCACCAGTGCCCCGCCCGGACAGGGATCCCACAATGAGCAGTTCTTC.

V and J are TRBV28 and TRBJ2-7, with TRBD2 as a possible D gene (5 bases). CDR3 size: 17 residues. CDR1 is MDHEN, CDR2 SYDVKM, per germline. V gave up 1 base and J gave up 0 bases, with 16 bases separating them. The CDR3 sequence is CASSLLFRVGSSYEQYF. CDR3 DNA: TGTGCCAGCAGTTTATTGTTTCGGGTGGGGAGCTCCTACGAGCAGTACTTC.

The V gene is TRBV7-8, the J gene TRBJ2-3, with D possibly matching TRBD1 (6 bases). V dropped 0 bases and J dropped 3 bases, with 10 bases sitting between them. CDR1 is SGHVS, CDR2 FQNEAQ, per germline. The CDR3 runs 15 residues. For the CDR3, the DNA is TGTGCCAGCAGCTTAGCTGGGGGCAGAACAGATACGCAGTATTTT. Translated, it gives CASSLAGGRTDTQYF.

The V call is TRBV18, the J call TRBJ2-1; 7 bases fit TRBD1. Germline assignment: CDR1 KGHSH and CDR2 LQKENI. V was pared by 6 bases and J by 8 bases, with 10 bases of the junction left unmatched. The CDR3 has 14 residues. CDR3 nucleotide sequence: TGTGCCAGCTCGCCTAGACAGGGTTGGGATGAGCAGTTCTTC. Residues: CASSPRQGWDEQFF.

This chain connects TRBV5-1 to TRBJ2-2, with 8 positions matching TRBD1. The germline V gene has CDR1 SGHRS and CDR2 YFSETQ. The J segment lost 4 bases and the V segment lost 4 bases, leaving 6 bases of the junction unmatched. The CDR3 totals 15 residues. CDR3 in amino acids: CASSLGQAFTGELFF. The CDR3 DNA reads as TGCGCCAGCAGCCTGGGACAGGCGTTCACCGGGGAGCTGTTTTTT.

The rearrangement joins TRBV6-5 to TRBJ2-7; 8 bases are shared with TRBD2. In germline, CDR1 is MNHEY, CDR2 SVGAGI. The V gene end was trimmed by 5 bases and the J gene end by 5 bases; junction bases not matched to a gene: 11. The CDR3 has 15 residues. CDR3 DNA: TGTGCCAGCAGTCCTCCTCTAGCGGGTACCCACGAGCAGTACTTC. It yields the protein CASSPPLAGTHEQYF.

V gene TRBV11-1 combines with J gene TRBJ2-3, with 10 positions matching TRBD2. Trimming removed 5 bases from V and 8 bases from J; junction bases left unmatched: 7. Germline CDR1 and CDR2: SGHAT and FQDESV (reference sequence). The CDR3 covers 14 residues. CDR3 bases: TGTGCCAGCAGCGCCGGACTAGCGGAGCCTACGCAGTATTTT. Translated: CASSAGLAEPTQYF.

The DNA for the CDR3 is TGTGCCAGCAGCTTTCAGAACTCTGGGGCCAACGTCCTGACTTTC. This encodes CASSFQNSGANVLTF. The gene calls are TRBV5-8 and TRBJ2-6; D gene uncertain. V gave up 2 bases and J gave up 0 bases, with 6 bases separating them. This CDR3 contains 15 residues. Germline V lookup: CDR1 SGHTS, CDR2 YDEGEE.

The chain uses TRBV6-6 and TRBJ1-2; 10 bases line up with TRBD1. V was pared by 6 bases and J by 7 bases, with 11 bases of the junction left unmatched. This CDR3 comprises 15 residues. CDR1 is MNHNY, CDR2 SVGAGI, per germline (reference sequence). CDR3 nucleotides: TGTGCCAGCAGACTCGAATACCGGGACAGGGGTGGCTACACCTTC. This gives the protein CASRLEYRDRGGYTF.

The chain is built from TRBV29-1 and TRBJ2-2, with 9 bases lining up with TRBD1. CDR3 size: 14 residues. V gave up 6 bases and J gave up 7 bases; unmatched junction bases: 9. Germline loops: CDR1 SQVTM, CDR2 ANQGSEA. CDR3 sequence: CSVGRQGGVGELFF. DNA for the CDR3: TGCAGCGTCGGTCGACAGGGGGGAGTCGGGGAGCTGTTTTTT.

This chain uses TRBV7-9 with TRBJ2-7; 9 positions match TRBD2. Germline V gene lookup returns CDR1 SEHNR and CDR2 FQNEAQ (reference sequence). Unmatched junction bases numbered 7, after V lost 1 base and J lost 0 bases. CDR3 size: 17 residues. The DNA for the CDR3 is TGTGCCAGCAGCTTAGGATTAGCTAGCGGGATCTCCTACGAGCAGTACTTC. Protein product: CASSLGLASGISYEQYF. Using reference TRBV7-9 and TRBJ2-7 for the parts outside the CDR3, the full variable domain is DTGVSQNPRHKITKRGQNVTFRCDPISEHNRLYWYRQTLGQGPEFLTYFQNEAQLEKSRLLSDRFSAERPKGSFSTLEIQRTEQGDSAMYLCASSLGLASGISYEQYFGPGTRLTVT.

The chain recombines TRBV7-9 with TRBJ1-1; D unresolved. CDR3 size: 12 residues. V lost 5 bases and J lost 0, with 4 bases in between. The V gene's germline CDR1 is SEHNR and CDR2 FQNEAQ (reference sequence). CDR3 nucleotide sequence: TGTGCCAGCAGCCCCATGAACACTGAAGCTTTCTTT. This translates into CASSPMNTEAFF.

This chain links TRBV5-6 with TRBJ1-6; D perhaps matches TRBD1 (5 bases). The CDR3 runs to 16 residues. Germline V CDR1 and CDR2: SGHDT, YYEEEE. The V and J ends lost 6 bases and 7 bases respectively, with 20 bases between them. CDR3 amino acids: CASTRGRGRGNSPLHF. Here the CDR3 DNA reads TGTGCCAGCACCCGGGGGAGGGGACGGGGGAATTCACCCCTCCACTTT. The variable domain in full, completed from reference TRBV5-6 and TRBJ1-6, reads DAGVTQSPTHLIKTRGQQVTLRCSPKSGHDTVSWYQQALGQGPQFIFQYYEEEERQRGNFPDRFSGHQFPNYSSELNVNALLLGDSALYLCASTRGRGRGNSPLHFGNGTRLTVT.

This clone was observed at least ten times. The chain uses TRBV7-3 and TRBJ1-1, with D possibly TRBD1 on 5 matching bases. The CDR3 has 16 amino acids. V was cut by 3 bases and J by 1 base, with 15 bases left in between. Looked up from germline, CDR1 is SGHTA and CDR2 is FQGTGA. The CDR3 region has the DNA TGTGCCAGCAGCTTTAGTGGAGGGGCGTCGAACACTGAAGCTTTCTTT. This sequence encodes CASSFSGGASNTEAFF.

The V call is TRBV6-2 or TRBV6-3, the J call TRBJ1-5, with D possibly being TRBD1 (5 bases). Germline V gives CDR1 MNHEY, CDR2 SVGEGT. The CDR3 covers 15 residues. Trimming stripped 5 bases from V and 0 bases from J, with 11 bases between. CDR3 in amino acids: CASSPGGYSNQPQHF. CDR3 nucleotides: TGTGCCAGCAGTCCGGGGGGGTATAGCAATCAGCCCCAGCATTTT.

CDR3 sequence (DNA): TGTGCCAGCAGACCCCCCTCCGGTACGCAGTATTTT. Translation: CASRPPSGTQYF. This chain links TRBV28 with TRBJ2-3; no definite D call. The ends were cut back, 6 bases at V and 8 bases at J, with 12 bases in the middle. Germline V gives CDR1 MDHEN, CDR2 SYDVKM. This CDR3 is 12 amino acids long.

This clone has a single count. The V and J genes are TRBV4-1 and TRBJ1-5; D remains ambiguous. The CDR3 is 16 amino acids. V dropped 4 bases and J dropped 1 base, with 14 bases sitting between them. Per the germline V gene, CDR1 is MGHRA and CDR2 is YSYEKL. For the CDR3, the DNA is TGCGCCAGCAGCCCCACCACGGGAACGAGCAATCAGCCCCAGCATTTT. This codes for CASSPTTGTSNQPQHF.

The chain links TRBV5-6 to TRBJ2-2, with 13 bases aligning to TRBD2. The CDR3 has 16 residues. V lost 4 bases to trimming and J lost 6 bases; unmatched junction nucleotides: 6. Germline V gene data show CDR1 as SGHDT and CDR2 as YYEEEE. The chain's CDR3 is CASSQLAGGKAGELFF. The CDR3 DNA follows: TGTGCCAGCAGCCAACTAGCGGGAGGGAAGGCCGGGGAGCTGTTTTTT.

The chain recombines TRBV6-4 with TRBJ2-3; 7 bases match TRBD2. Germline V lookup: CDR1 MRHNA, CDR2 SNTAGT. The CDR3 has 15 amino acids. Trimming removed 3 bases from V and 1 base from J; junction bases left unmatched: 4. The CDR3 nucleotides read TGTGCCAGCAGTGATACAGCGGGACGCACAGATACGCAGTATTTT. Its translation: CASSDTAGRTDTQYF.

CDR3: CASSPGLQPYEQYF. Written as DNA, the CDR3 is TGTGCCAGCAGCCCGGGACTGCAGCCCTACGAGCAGTACTTC. The chain uses TRBV5-4 and TRBJ2-7; tentative D call: TRBD2 (6 bases). The CDR3 sequence is 14 residues long. Trimming pared 4 bases from V and 2 bases from J, leaving 13 bases between. Per germline, CDR1 SGHNT and CDR2 YYREEE (reference sequence).

This sequence joins TRBV5-4 and TRBJ1-1, with 12 nucleotides matching TRBD1. V was clipped by 0 bases and J by 8 bases; unmatched bases: 2. The CDR3 is 14 amino acids. Germline V gene lookup returns CDR1 SGHNT and CDR2 YYREEE (reference sequence). As DNA, the CDR3 is TGTGCCAGCAGCTTGGCCGGGACAGGGGGCGAAGCTTTCTTT. It encodes CASSLAGTGGEAFF.